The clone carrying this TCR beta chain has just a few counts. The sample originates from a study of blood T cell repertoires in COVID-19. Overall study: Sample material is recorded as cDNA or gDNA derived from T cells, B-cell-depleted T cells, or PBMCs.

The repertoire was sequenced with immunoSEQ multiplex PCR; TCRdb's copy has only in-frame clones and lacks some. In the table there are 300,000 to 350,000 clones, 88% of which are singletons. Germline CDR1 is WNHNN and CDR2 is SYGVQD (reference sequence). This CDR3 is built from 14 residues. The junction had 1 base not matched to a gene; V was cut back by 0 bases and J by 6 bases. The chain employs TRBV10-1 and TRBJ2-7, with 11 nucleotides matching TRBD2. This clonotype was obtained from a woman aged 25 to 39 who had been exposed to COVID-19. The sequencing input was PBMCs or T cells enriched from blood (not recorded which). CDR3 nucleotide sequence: TGCGCCAGCAGTGAGTCTAGCGGGAGGGCCGAGCAGTACTTC. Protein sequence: CASSESSGRAEQYF.